One sample yielded the 18 T cell receptor beta chains listed below, sequenced in a study of human CD8 memory T cell subsets. By UMI-labeled 5' RACE, the TCR beta libraries were made. For each CDR3 protein, TCRdb gives one entry from its re-call of the 5' RACE reads, without DNA. The data show 19,000 or so distinct CDR3 sequences, and the top ten clones hold about 5%. Material for sequencing was CD8+ stem-like memory T cells (TSCM and TCM) sorted from PBMCs. Subset noted: stem-like memory CD8 T cells (TSTEM), CCR7+ PD-1- TIGIT-. The source is a human donor in good health.

The chain uses TRBV4-1 and TRBJ2-7; without DNA, the TCRdb call of TRBD2 cannot be checked. Germline CDR1 is MGHRA and CDR2 is YSYEKL. The CDR3 has 16 residues. The CDR3 region is CASSQESGGSTYEQYF.

The V gene is TRBV6-5, the J gene TRBJ2-3; TCRdb indicates TRBD2, and absent DNA this call remains unverified. Germline CDR1 and CDR2: MNHEY and SVGAGI. CDR3 size: 16 residues. The CDR3: CASSSTHRGGTDTQYF.

CDR3: CASSPLPGRAYEQYF. The chain is built from TRBV7-9 and TRBJ2-7; TCRdb's D call of TRBD2 is untestable without DNA. The CDR3 has 15 amino acids. Germline assignment: CDR1 SEHNR and CDR2 FQNEAQ (reference sequence).

The chain links TRBV19 to TRBJ1-2. The CDR3 spans 13 residues. Germline values: CDR1 LNHDA, CDR2 SQIVND (reference sequence). The CDR3 sequence: CASSGGANYGYTF.

The chain has TRBV29-1 and TRBJ1-1; the TRBD1 assignment by TCRdb is unverifiable without DNA. This CDR3 spans 14 amino acids. Germline CDR1 reads SQVTM; CDR2 reads ANQGSEA. CDR3 sequence: CSVLQGAKGTEAFF.

By frequency, this clonotype registers medium-sized. The gene calls are TRBV28 and TRBJ2-7; TCRdb gives TRBD2 as the D gene, but with no DNA this cannot be confirmed. This CDR3 is built from 14 residues. CDR1 and CDR2 (germline): MDHEN, SYDVKM. The CDR3 region is CASSSPRGSYEQYF.

By frequency, this clonotype is medium-sized. This chain links TRBV11-2 with TRBJ1-1; there is no DNA to check the TCRdb D call of TRBD1. Per the germline V gene, CDR1 is SGHAT and CDR2 is FQNNGV. The CDR3 runs to 13 residues. CDR3 amino acids: CASSLRTGSEAFF.

The chain couples TRBV28 to TRBJ2-7; TCRdb names TRBD1, which stays unverified in the absence of DNA. Germline V gives CDR1 MDHEN, CDR2 SYDVKM. The CDR3 is made up of 16 amino acids. The CDR3 here is CASLTGRTGPKYEQYF.

V usage is TRBV6-1 and J usage is TRBJ2-7; there is no DNA to check the TCRdb D call of TRBD1. The V gene's germline CDR1 is MNHNS and CDR2 SASEGT. The CDR3 extends over 11 amino acids. The CDR3 is CSTRAGYEQYF.

V gene TRBV3-1 combines with J gene TRBJ2-7; no DNA is available, so the TRBD1 call from TCRdb remains unchecked. Germline V CDR1 and CDR2: LGHDT, YNNKEL (reference sequence). This CDR3 region has 16 residues. CDR3: CASSRIGQESSYEQYF.

J is TRBJ1-1 and V is TRBV6-2 or TRBV6-3; there is no DNA to check the TCRdb D call of TRBD1. The CDR3 has 16 residues. The germline CDR1 and CDR2 sequences are MNHEY and SVGEGT. Here the CDR3 reads CASSYSIGTMSDGAFF.

J is TRBJ2-1 and V is TRBV6-5; TCRdb outputs TRBD2, but without DNA this stays unchecked. There are 14 residues in the CDR3. Germline-derived CDR1 and CDR2 are MNHEY and SVGAGI. The CDR3 region is CASRGLVSYNEQFF.

The chain employs TRBV24-1 and TRBJ2-1; without DNA, the TCRdb call of TRBD2 cannot be checked. There are 18 residues in the CDR3. Germline assignment: CDR1 KGHDR and CDR2 SFDVKD. This CDR3 is CATSDPPVAGRSYNEQFF.

The chain joins TRBV28 to TRBJ2-1. CDR1 and CDR2 from the germline V gene are MDHEN and SYDVKM. The CDR3 sequence is 14 residues long. This CDR3 is CASTVQNSYNEQFF. The whole variable domain, filled in from reference TRBV28 and TRBJ2-1, reads DVKVTQSSRYLVKRTGEKVFLECVQDMDHENMFWYRQDPGLGLRLIYFSYDVKMKEKGDIPEGYSVSREKKERFSLILESASTNQTSMYLCASTVQNSYNEQFFGPGTRLTVL.

The chain joins TRBV14 to TRBJ1-1. CDR3 size: 15 residues. The germline V gene encodes CDR1 SGHDN and CDR2 FVKESK. CDR3 sequence reads: CASSSITGVNTEAFF.

The gene calls are TRBV9 and TRBJ1-1; TCRdb lists TRBD1, though no DNA is available to test this call. This CDR3 comprises 13 residues. In germline, CDR1 is SGDLS, CDR2 YYNGEE. The CDR3 protein is CASSSGMNTEAFF.

This chain connects TRBV7-6 to TRBJ2-7; as DNA is missing, the TRBD1 call by TCRdb cannot be tested. The CDR3 sequence is 15 residues long. Germline-derived CDR1 and CDR2 are SGHVS and FNYEAQ. The CDR3 is CASSDNRDRVYEQYF.

The chain links TRBV20-1 to TRBJ2-1; the D call from TCRdb, TRBD1, cannot be confirmed without DNA. The CDR3 covers 13 residues. In germline, CDR1 is DFQATT, CDR2 SNEGSKA (reference sequence). CDR3 loop: CSARDRGTNEQFF.